A single sample gave rise to the 23 T cell receptor beta chains below, sequenced in a study of identical twins. TCRdb passed the 5' RACE reads through MiXCR, listing each CDR3 protein once. The sample shows around 480,000 distinct CDR3 sequences, around 15% of them seen only once. In addition, the sample was reused for a study of yellow fever vaccine responses in identical twins.

Sequenced material: CD4+ T cells sorted from blood. The source is a woman aged 18 to 35 in good health.

This clonotype came up a few times. J is TRBJ1-6 and V is TRBV12-3 or TRBV12-4, with D unresolved. V was shortened by 2 bases and J by 11 bases, with 7 bases between the two germline ends. The length of the CDR3 is 12 residues. CDR3 nucleotides: TGTGCCAGCAGTTTATTAGTACCACCCCTCCACTTT. Its translation is CASSLLVPPLHF.

This clonotype has just a few counts. The chain recombines TRBV6-1 with TRBJ2-4; a weak D match, TRBD1 (5 bases). Germline V gene sequence: CDR1 MNHNS, CDR2 SASEGT. CDR3 length: 16 amino acids. The germline V and J ends were trimmed by 2 bases and 0 bases, with 11 bases remaining between them. This CDR3 reads CASSEQGLIAKNIQYF. Here the CDR3 DNA reads TGTGCCAGCAGTGAACAGGGTTTGATAGCCAAAAACATTCAGTACTTC.

J is TRBJ2-1 and V is TRBV20-1; perhaps TRBD2 as D (7 bases). CDR3 length: 16 residues. The V end lost 4 bases, the J end lost 6 bases, and 22 bases lay between the germline ends. Looked up from germline, CDR1 is DFQATT and CDR2 is SNEGSKA (reference sequence). CDR3 in DNA: TGCAGTGCTACCAGGGGAAGGACTAGAAGAATCAATGAGCAGTTCTTC. It yields the protein CSATRGRTRRINEQFF.

This clonotype was found many times. The chain combines TRBV20-1 with TRBJ1-5, with 9 bases lining up with TRBD1. After removal of 5 bases from V and 2 bases from J, the junction contained 7 bases not matched to a gene. This CDR3 comprises 15 residues. Germline V lookup: CDR1 DFQATT, CDR2 SNEGSKA (reference sequence). CDR3: CSAGGWTGGNQPQHF. The CDR3 coding sequence is TGCAGTGCTGGGGGATGGACAGGGGGCAATCAGCCCCAGCATTTT.

CDR3 DNA sequence: TGTGCCAGCAGTAACGGACAGGGCAACACAGATACGCAGTATTTT. This translates into CASSNGQGNTDTQYF. The chain combines TRBV28 with TRBJ2-3; 8 nucleotides align to TRBD1. This CDR3 is built from 15 residues. Germline CDR1 reads MDHEN; CDR2 reads SYDVKM. V gave up 5 bases and J gave up 2 bases; unmatched junction bases: 6. Full variable domain (rest looked up from reference TRBV28 and TRBJ2-3): DVKVTQSSRYLVKRTGEKVFLECVQDMDHENMFWYRQDPGLGLRLIYFSYDVKMKEKGDIPEGYSVSREKKERFSLILESASTNQTSMYLCASSNGQGNTDTQYFGPGTRLTVL.

This clonotype was counted only a few times. The rearrangement links TRBV11-2 to TRBJ2-1; D not resolved. V was clipped by 1 base and J by 8 bases, with 6 bases between them. Germline V lookup: CDR1 SGHAT, CDR2 FQNNGV. The CDR3 covers 12 residues. The CDR3 loop reads CASSLVPDEQFF. DNA for the CDR3: TGTGCCAGCAGCTTAGTTCCTGATGAGCAGTTCTTC.

This clonotype was detected ten times or more. This rearrangement joins TRBV12-3 or TRBV12-4 to TRBJ2-2; perhaps TRBD2 as D (6 bases). CDR3 size: 15 residues. The V end was cut by 5 bases, the J end by 6 bases, with 16 bases between. The CDR3 nucleotides are TGTGCCAGCAGTCGCAACCGGGGGATTCCCGGGGAGCTGTTTTTT. Its protein is CASSRNRGIPGELFF.

In this sample, this clonotype turned up many times. The chain recombines TRBV5-1 with TRBJ2-1; 16 bases align to TRBD2. The CDR3 totals 17 residues. The germline gives CDR1 SGHRS, CDR2 YFSETQ. The V and J ends lost 1 base and 6 bases, in that order; junction bases with no gene match: 4. The CDR3 DNA sequence: TGCGCCAGCAGCTTGATTGGGACTAGCGGGGGGGCCAATGAGCAGTTCTTC. This gives the protein CASSLIGTSGGANEQFF.

This clonotype was detected many times. The chain links TRBV5-1 to TRBJ2-5; the D call may be TRBD1 or TRBD2 (5 bases each). The ends were cut back, 4 bases at V and 5 bases at J, with 12 bases in the middle. CDR1 is SGHRS and CDR2 is YFSETQ in the germline V gene. The CDR3 is 13 residues long. The CDR3 coding sequence is TGCGCCAGCAGCCCCGGGACGGCTGAGACCCAGTACTTC. Translated, it gives CASSPGTAETQYF.

The chain links TRBV7-2 to TRBJ2-3; 12 bases agree with TRBD2. The germline gives CDR1 SGHTA, CDR2 FQGNSA. With 5 bases clipped from V and 3 bases from J, the junction kept 9 bases outside the gene matches. The CDR3 contains 17 residues. The CDR3 spells CASSQGTSGLVTDTQYF. CDR3 bases: TGTGCCAGCAGCCAGGGGACTAGCGGGCTCGTTACAGATACGCAGTATTTT.

This clonotype was counted only a few times. This chain uses TRBV5-1 with TRBJ2-7; tentative D call: TRBD2 (6 bases). V lost 0 bases and J 5 bases, leaving 18 bases between the germline ends. The CDR3 consists of 16 residues. The germline CDR1 and CDR2 sequences are SGHRS and YFSETQ. The CDR3 DNA reads TGCGCCAGCAGCTTGGGCCAGACTAGTACCGTGGACGAGCAGTACTTC. As protein: CASSLGQTSTVDEQYF.

The table lists this clonotype with a few counts. This chain's CDR3 is CSVATRVGLYTEAFF. CDR3 nucleotides: TGCAGCGTTGCGACCAGGGTAGGGCTGTACACTGAAGCTTTCTTT. This chain connects TRBV29-1 to TRBJ1-1; D possibly corresponds to TRBD1 (5 bases). The V and J ends lost 4 bases and 3 bases respectively, with 18 bases between them. The length of the CDR3 is 15 residues. In germline, CDR1 is SQVTM, CDR2 ANQGSEA.

This clonotype was observed a handful of times. The chain is built from TRBV7-2 and TRBJ2-7; D may be TRBD2 (6 bases). Trimming removed 1 base at V and 6 bases at J, with 10 bases between. The CDR3 runs 13 residues. Germline V CDR1 and CDR2: SGHTA, FQGNSA. CDR3 coding DNA: TGTGCCAGCAGCTTAGGGGACTTCCGCGAGCAGTACTTC. Translated, it gives CASSLGDFREQYF.

The chain has TRBV15 and TRBJ2-1; 10 nucleotides align to TRBD2. CDR3 length: 15 residues. CDR1 is LNHNV and CDR2 is YYDKDF in the germline V gene (reference sequence). With V trimmed by 1 base and J by 7 bases, 4 bases remained unmatched. CDR3 DNA: TGTGCCACCAGCAGAGGAGCGGGGGGGCAGAATGAGCAGTTCTTC. Translating gives CATSRGAGGQNEQFF.

This clonotype was observed a handful of times. DNA for the CDR3: TGTGCCAGCAGTTCAGACACGACAGGGAGCCACGAGCAGTACTTC. The encoded protein is CASSSDTTGSHEQYF. V is TRBV28 and J is TRBJ2-7, with TRBD1 matching 7 bases. Germline lookup yields CDR1 MDHEN and CDR2 SYDVKM. V lost 4 bases, J lost 5 bases, and 11 bases stayed unmatched. The CDR3 has 15 residues.

The chain links TRBV27 to TRBJ2-7, with unresolved D. Trimming stripped 6 bases from V and 6 bases from J, with 12 bases between. CDR1 and CDR2 (germline): MNHEY, SMNVEV (reference sequence). This CDR3 contains 12 residues. The chain's CDR3 is CASRRSGGEQYF. CDR3 sequence (DNA): TGTGCCAGCAGACGATCGGGTGGCGAGCAGTACTTC.

The chain couples TRBV11-2 to TRBJ2-2; TRBD1 agrees at 9 bases. The CDR3 is 15 residues long. CDR1 SGHAT and CDR2 FQNNGV come from the germline V gene. J lost 4 bases, V lost 6 bases, and 6 bases had no gene match. CDR3 in amino acids: CASRKQGALTGELFF. In DNA, the CDR3 is TGTGCCAGCAGGAAACAGGGGGCGCTCACCGGGGAGCTGTTTTTT.

This clonotype was detected a few times. V gene TRBV20-1 combines with J gene TRBJ2-7; D could derive from TRBD1 or TRBD2 (7 bases each). The germline V gene has CDR1 DFQATT and CDR2 SNEGSKA (reference sequence). V lost 1 base to trimming and J lost 7 bases, with 23 bases between them. The CDR3 sequence is 16 residues long. The CDR3, as DNA: TGCAGTGCTAGAGGTTTACAGGGGCGCGCAGCGGGAGAGCAGTACTTC. Amino acid sequence: CSARGLQGRAAGEQYF.

The sample holds many counts of this clonotype. The chain recombines TRBV12-3 or TRBV12-4 with TRBJ2-3, with 7 bases lining up with TRBD1. The J segment lost 4 bases and the V segment lost 1 base, leaving 5 bases of the junction unmatched. The CDR3 totals 15 residues. This CDR3 is CASSLGGGDSDTQYF. The CDR3 DNA sequence: TGTGCCAGCAGTTTAGGAGGGGGCGATTCAGATACGCAGTATTTT.

This clonotype was counted only a few times. J is TRBJ1-5 and V is TRBV7-2; D is undetermined. The CDR3 sequence is 15 residues long. V shed 5 bases and J shed 4 bases, with 15 bases lying between them. CDR1 is SGHTA and CDR2 is FQGNSA in the germline V gene. DNA of the CDR3: TGTGCCAGCAGCCCACCCGGGATCTCAAATCAGCCCCAGCATTTT. It codes for CASSPPGISNQPQHF.

This clonotype turned up a few times. The chain employs TRBV27 and TRBJ2-3; D remains unclear. V gave up 6 bases and J gave up 0 bases, with 10 bases separating them. Germline-derived CDR1 and CDR2 are MNHEY and SMNVEV (reference sequence). This CDR3 is 14 amino acids long. The CDR3 sequence is CASRVQSSTDTQYF. The CDR3 DNA sequence: TGTGCCAGCAGAGTGCAGTCTAGCACAGATACGCAGTATTTT.

This clonotype occurred a few times. This chain uses TRBV29-1 with TRBJ1-5; tentatively, D is TRBD1 (6 bases). The CDR3 extends over 13 amino acids. Germline V lookup: CDR1 SQVTM, CDR2 ANQGSEA. Trimming left V 6 bases short and J 2 bases short, with 11 bases between. CDR3 nucleotides: TGCAGCGTAGCGCAGGGGCGCAATCAGCCCCAGCATTTT. This encodes CSVAQGRNQPQHF.

The J gene is TRBJ1-1, the V gene TRBV28; D uncertain. Germline CDR1 and CDR2: MDHEN and SYDVKM. The germline V and J ends were trimmed by 8 bases and 5 bases, with 15 bases remaining between them. CDR3 length: 13 residues. Here the CDR3 DNA reads TGTGCCAGCCGTACCCCGGCGAGTACTGAAGCTTTCTTT. The encoded protein is CASRTPASTEAFF.